Listed below are T cell receptor beta chains from one sample, sequenced in a study of T-cell reconstitution after alpha-beta-depleted transplantation in children. TCRdb analysed the PCR reads with MiXCR anew, one entry per CDR3 protein. Of around 200,000 distinct CDR3 sequences in the sample, about 8.7% are singletons; the top ten hold 35% to 45%. Sequences were derived from PBMCs, mostly from graft donor cells, sampled 360 days after TCRalphabeta/CD19-depleted stem cell transplant. These receptors originate from a male patient aged 2 to 9 who had a stem cell transplant for acute myeloid leukemia, so the T cells may come from the graft donor. The CDR3 runs from the conserved cysteine through the conserved F or W. D genes are given only for firm matches. A row's size may be missing; if present it is once, few, many or a size class.

J gene | clone size | V gene | D gene | CDR3 DNA | CDR3 protein
TRBJ2-3 | - | TRBV23-1 | - | TGCGCCAGCAGTCCTATGAGGGGAAGCACAGATACGCAGTATTTT | CASSPMRGSTDTQYF
TRBJ2-2 | few | TRBV4-2 | - | TGTGCCAGCAGCCAAGGGCAGGGCGGTGCCGGGGAGCTGTTTTTT | CASSQGQGGAGELFF
TRBJ2-3 | many | TRBV5-1 | - | TGCGCCAGCAGCTTGGAACGGGGGATAGATACGCAGTATTTT | CASSLERGIDTQYF
TRBJ2-2 | few | TRBV7-2 | - | TGTGCCAGCAGCTTAGCTCCTACTCTGGACACCGGGGAGCTGTTTTTT | CASSLAPTLDTGELFF
TRBJ2-1 | - | TRBV25-1 | - | TGTGCCAGCAGAGACTATGAGCAGTTCTTC | CASRDYEQFF
TRBJ2-3 | - | TRBV3-1 | TRBD1 | TGTGCCAGCAGCCAGACAGGGGCCGGCACAGATACGCAGTATTTT | CASSQTGAGTDTQYF
TRBJ1-6 | few | TRBV7-9 | - | TGTGCCAGCAGCCTCTCCTCCGGGGCCTATTCACCCCTCCACTTT | CASSLSSGAYSPLHF
TRBJ2-7 | few | TRBV20-1 | TRBD2 | TGCAGTGCTCCCAGGGCTAGCGGGGAGCAGTACTTC | CSAPRASGEQYF
TRBJ2-5 | many | TRBV29-1 | TRBD1 | TGCAGCGTGTGCGTCAGGGGGCGCGGTGAGACCCAGTACTTC | CSVCVRGRGETQYF
TRBJ2-3 | - | TRBV20-1 | - | TGCAGTGCTATCAGTAGGGGATTAGATACGCAGTATTTT | CSAISRGLDTQYF
TRBJ2-1 | many | TRBV10-2 | TRBD2 | TGCGCCAGCAGTGACATAGCGGGGGGGCAGTTCTTC | CASSDIAGGQFF
TRBJ2-7 | many | TRBV5-1 | - | TGCGCCAGCAGCTTGGGTAGCGTAGCCTACGAGCAGTACTTC | CASSLGSVAYEQYF
TRBJ1-2 | many | TRBV20-1 | TRBD1 | TGCAGTGCCGGCGGACAGGGCGGCTACACCTTC | CSAGGQGGYTF
TRBJ2-3 | many | TRBV5-1 | - | TGCGCCAGCAGTATGCAGGGGCTCACAGATACGCAGTATTTT | CASSMQGLTDTQYF
TRBJ2-1 | many | TRBV11-3 | TRBD1 | TGTGCCAGCAGCCCGAGGACAGGTGAAGGATACAATGAGCAGTTCTTC | CASSPRTGEGYNEQFF
TRBJ1-3 | many | TRBV12-3/TRBV12-4 | - | TGTGCCAGCAGTCTTAACGGCTCTGGAAACACCATATATTTT | CASSLNGSGNTIYF
TRBJ2-7 | few | TRBV20-1 | - | TGCAGTGCAGCGGCAGGGGCCGGACAGCCCTCATTCTACGAGCAGTACTTC | CSAAAGAGQPSFYEQYF
TRBJ1-2 | few | TRBV29-1 | TRBD1 | TGCAGCGGAGGGACAGAGGTGGGCTACACCTTC | CSGGTEVGYTF
TRBJ1-5 | - | TRBV4-1 | TRBD1 | TGCGCCAGCAGCCAAGAAGACAGGGGTAGTCAGCCCCAGCATTTT | CASSQEDRGSQPQHF
TRBJ1-5 | many | TRBV29-1 | - | TGCAGCGTTGCTCAGGAAAATAGCAATCAGCCCCAGCATTTT | CSVAQENSNQPQHF
TRBJ2-5 | - | TRBV29-1 | TRBD1 | TGCAGCGTCGGGACAGGGGTTGAGACCCAGTACTTC | CSVGTGVETQYF
TRBJ2-3 | many | TRBV15 | TRBD1 | TGTGCCACCAGCAGAGAGGCCGGGACAGGGAGGCTCACAGATACGCAGTATTTT | CATSREAGTGRLTDTQYF
TRBJ2-6 | many | TRBV10-3 | - | TGTGCCATCAACCCAGGGGCCTTGACCTTCTCTGGGGCCAACGTCCTGACTTTC | CAINPGALTFSGANVLTF
TRBJ1-6 | few | TRBV5-1 | TRBD1 | TGCGCCAGCAGCTTCCTCCGGGACAGGGTTACCAATTCACCCCTCCACTTT | CASSFLRDRVTNSPLHF
TRBJ2-1 | few | TRBV20-1 | TRBD2 | TGCAGTGCTAGAGCCGGGAGGGCCTACAATGAGCAGTTCTTC | CSARAGRAYNEQFF
TRBJ2-3 | many | TRBV20-1 | - | TGCAGTGTCACCGGGCCTCCAAGGTCAGATACGCAGTATTTT | CSVTGPPRSDTQYF
TRBJ1-4 | few | TRBV4-2 | - | TGTGCCAGCAGCCAAGCCGGGACCGGGAATGAAAAACTGTTTTTT | CASSQAGTGNEKLFF
TRBJ2-3 | many | TRBV29-1 | TRBD2 | TGCAGCGTCGGACTAGCGGAAGATACGCAGTATTTT | CSVGLAEDTQYF
TRBJ2-2 | many | TRBV20-1 | TRBD1 | TGCAGTGCTAGATCCACGGGACAGAGGAACACCGGGGAGCTGTTTTTT | CSARSTGQRNTGELFF
TRBJ2-5 | many | TRBV3-1 | - | TGTGCCAGCAGCCAAGCCTTGACCCAGTACTTC | CASSQALTQYF
TRBJ2-3 | - | TRBV20-1 | TRBD2 | TGCAGTGCCCTCTCCGCCCGACTAGCGGGAGCGGATACGCAGTATTTT | CSALSARLAGADTQYF
TRBJ2-3 | - | TRBV29-1 | - | TGCAGCGTTGAAGCCGGTGCTAGCACAGATACGCAGTATTTT | CSVEAGASTDTQYF
TRBJ2-1 | few | TRBV20-1 | - | TGCAGTGCTAGAGGCCCCATGCGAGGGGGGGCAATTGAGCAGTTCTTC | CSARGPMRGGAIEQFF
TRBJ1-5 | - | TRBV5-5 | TRBD1 | TGTGCCAGCAGCTTGGGACAGGGGAACGTTCAGCCCCAGCATTTT | CASSLGQGNVQPQHF
TRBJ2-3 | many | TRBV7-2 | - | TGTGCCAGCAGCTTAGGCACCCTTAGCACAGATACGCAGTATTTT | CASSLGTLSTDTQYF
TRBJ1-3 | many | TRBV3-1 | - | TGTGCCAGCAGCCAAGGGGCAGGCTCTGGAAACACCATATATTTT | CASSQGAGSGNTIYF
TRBJ2-7 | many | TRBV5-1 | TRBD2 | TGCGCCAGCAGCTCACTAGCGTCCTACGAGCAGTACTTC | CASSSLASYEQYF
TRBJ1-2 | many | TRBV12-3/TRBV12-4 | - | TGTGCCAGCAGTCAAGGTGTGGTTAACTATGGCTACACCTTC | CASSQGVVNYGYTF
TRBJ1-4 | few | TRBV12-3/TRBV12-4 | TRBD1 | TGTGCCAGCAGTTTGATCGGGACAGGCCTTGCAACTAATGAAAAACTGTTTTTT | CASSLIGTGLATNEKLFF
TRBJ2-5 | - | TRBV20-1 | - | TGCAGTGCTAGAATGGGAGCCCTTCAAGAGACCCAGTACTTC | CSARMGALQETQYF
TRBJ1-6 | few | TRBV28 | - | TGTGCCAGCAGTTATTCCCTATCAGGGGTGGGGGATTCACCCCTCCACTTT | CASSYSLSGVGDSPLHF
TRBJ1-1 | few | TRBV11-2 | - | TGTGCCAGCAGCTTTAAGGTCTATACAGGGGAAGCTTTCTTT | CASSFKVYTGEAFF
TRBJ2-4 | many | TRBV20-1 | - | TGCAGTGCTAGAGATGGTAGCGGCCTAGCCAAAAACATTCAGTACTTC | CSARDGSGLAKNIQYF
TRBJ2-7 | - | TRBV4-2 | TRBD2 | TGTGCCAGCAGCCCCGGACTAGCGGGACCCTACGAGCAGTACTTC | CASSPGLAGPYEQYF
TRBJ2-5 | - | TRBV7-4 | - | TGTGCCAGCAGGAGGGCACACGAAGAGACCCAGTACTTC | CASRRAHEETQYF
TRBJ1-4 | - | TRBV12-3/TRBV12-4 | TRBD1 | TGTGCCAGCAGTTATACAGGGGGCAAGGAAAAACTGTTTTTT | CASSYTGGKEKLFF
TRBJ2-1 | many | TRBV11-2 | - | TGTGCCAGCAGAACGGGGTGGGTGGGATCCTACAATGAGCAGTTCTTC | CASRTGWVGSYNEQFF
TRBJ2-4 | - | TRBV2 | - | TGTGCCAGCTGGAAGGGGGACCTCCTTATTCTAGCCAAAAACATTCAGTACTTC | CASWKGDLLILAKNIQYF
TRBJ2-2 | many | TRBV5-1 | - | TGCGCCAGCAGCTTACTGACAAACACCGGGGAGCTGTTTTTT | CASSLLTNTGELFF
TRBJ1-2 | - | TRBV5-1 | - | TGCGCCAGCAAGGAGGGCTCTGGCTACACCTTC | CASKEGSGYTF
TRBJ1-5 | few | TRBV12-3/TRBV12-4 | - | TGTGCCAGCAGTTTTAAGGGGGACACATCTCTTGGCAATCAGCCCCAGCATTTT | CASSFKGDTSLGNQPQHF